A selection of T cell receptor beta chains follows, all from one sample in a study of T cell responses to AZD1222 COVID-19 vaccine. The method was immunoSEQ multiplex PCR; TCRdb's version includes in-frame clones alone and lacks a portion of them. The sample lists under 150,000 clones, more than 85% occurring once. Sequences were derived from peripheral blood, sampled on day 0 of AZD1222 vaccination. These receptors originate from an adult in good health. The CDR3 runs from the conserved cysteine through the conserved F or W. Each record gives: D gene, clone size, J gene, V gene, CDR3 protein, CDR3 DNA. A D gene is named only where the DNA matches it firmly. Clone size is not always given. Where it is, it says once, few, many or a class for expanded clones.

D gene: NA
clone size: NA
J gene: TRBJ2-1
V gene: TRBV7-9
CDR3 protein: CASSLVVPGWNEQFF
CDR3 DNA: TGTGCCAGCAGCCTCGTCGTTCCCGGGTGGAATGAGCAGTTCTTC

D gene: NA
clone size: NA
J gene: TRBJ1-4
V gene: TRBV3-1/TRBV3-2
CDR3 protein: CASSQTGRGNEKLFF
CDR3 DNA: TGTGCCAGCAGCCAAACAGGAAGGGGTAATGAAAAACTGTTTTTT

D gene: NA
clone size: NA
J gene: TRBJ2-5
V gene: TRBV29-1
CDR3 protein: CSVARDTLQETQYF
CDR3 DNA: TGCAGCGTTGCACGGGACACCCTCCAAGAGACCCAGTACTTC

D gene: NA
clone size: NA
J gene: TRBJ1-1
V gene: TRBV9
CDR3 protein: CASSVGNLNTEAFF
CDR3 DNA: TGTGCCAGCAGCGTAGGCAACCTGAACACTGAAGCTTTCTTT

D gene: TRBD1
clone size: NA
J gene: TRBJ1-1
V gene: TRBV2
CDR3 protein: CASSEAPGTGVHTEAFF
CDR3 DNA: TGTGCCAGCAGTGAAGCACCAGGGACAGGGGTGCACACTGAAGCTTTCTTT

D gene: NA
clone size: NA
J gene: TRBJ2-1
V gene: TRBV28
CDR3 protein: CASSLRLAPVSFF
CDR3 DNA: TGTGCCAGCAGTTTAAGGCTAGCGCCGGTATCGTTCTTC

D gene: NA
clone size: NA
J gene: TRBJ2-3
V gene: TRBV27
CDR3 protein: CASSFLQGGTDTQYF
CDR3 DNA: TGTGCCAGCAGTTTTCTCCAGGGGGGAACAGATACGCAGTATTTT

D gene: TRBD1
clone size: NA
J gene: TRBJ1-5
V gene: TRBV30
CDR3 protein: CAWSVQGDQPQHF
CDR3 DNA: TGTGCCTGGAGTGTGCAGGGGGATCAGCCCCAGCATTTT

D gene: NA
clone size: once
J gene: TRBJ1-1
V gene: TRBV3-1/TRBV3-2
CDR3 protein: CASSDQGKTEAFF
CDR3 DNA: TGTGCCAGCAGCGATCAGGGGAAAACTGAAGCTTTCTTT

D gene: TRBD2
clone size: NA
J gene: TRBJ2-2
V gene: TRBV12-3/TRBV12-4
CDR3 protein: CASSFGGYGELFF
CDR3 DNA: TGTGCCAGCAGTTTCGGGGGGTATGGGGAGCTGTTTTTT

D gene: TRBD2
clone size: medium-sized
J gene: TRBJ2-2
V gene: TRBV6-2/TRBV6-3
CDR3 protein: CASSLAGDHGELFF
CDR3 DNA: TGTGCCAGCAGTTTAGCGGGGGACCACGGGGAGCTGTTTTTT

D gene: TRBD2
clone size: NA
J gene: TRBJ2-1
V gene: TRBV19
CDR3 protein: CASSRLAYEQFF
CDR3 DNA: TGTGCCAGTAGTAGACTAGCTTATGAGCAGTTCTTC

D gene: NA
clone size: NA
J gene: TRBJ2-5
V gene: TRBV11-3
CDR3 protein: CASSLGVRGPQYF
CDR3 DNA: TGTGCCAGCAGCTTAGGCGTACGGGGTCCCCAGTACTTC

D gene: NA
clone size: once
J gene: TRBJ2-2
V gene: TRBV5-1
CDR3 protein: CASSLVLAGQGTGELFF
CDR3 DNA: TGCGCCAGCAGCTTGGTACTAGCGGGACAGGGCACCGGGGAGCTGTTTTTT

D gene: NA
clone size: once
J gene: TRBJ2-3
V gene: TRBV27
CDR3 protein: CASSPAGPADTQYF
CDR3 DNA: TGTGCCAGCAGTCCCGCCGGGCCGGCAGATACGCAGTATTTT

D gene: NA
clone size: NA
J gene: TRBJ2-3
V gene: TRBV12-2
CDR3 protein: CASRLIRFGNHTDTQYF
CDR3 DNA: TGTGCAAGTCGCTTAATAAGATTCGGGAATCACACAGATACGCAGTATTTT

D gene: TRBD1
clone size: NA
J gene: TRBJ1-6
V gene: TRBV9
CDR3 protein: CASSVGGQLTSPLHF
CDR3 DNA: TGTGCCAGCAGCGTAGGGGGACAGCTCACATCACCCCTCCACTTT

D gene: TRBD2
clone size: NA
J gene: TRBJ2-7
V gene: TRBV9
CDR3 protein: CASSEGLAGLYEQYF
CDR3 DNA: TGTGCCAGCAGCGAAGGACTAGCGGGGTTGTACGAGCAGTACTTC

D gene: NA
clone size: NA
J gene: TRBJ1-5
V gene: TRBV18
CDR3 protein: CASSHNPLWGSNQPQHF
CDR3 DNA: TGTGCCAGCTCACACAACCCGCTCTGGGGTAGCAATCAGCCCCAGCATTTT

D gene: NA
clone size: NA
J gene: TRBJ2-2
V gene: TRBV5-1
CDR3 protein: CASSLAGNTGELFF
CDR3 DNA: TGCGCCAGCAGCTTGGCCGGCAACACCGGGGAGCTGTTTTTT

D gene: NA
clone size: once
J gene: TRBJ2-2
V gene: TRBV27
CDR3 protein: CASNFNEGTPSLNTGELFF
CDR3 DNA: TGTGCCAGCAACTTTAATGAAGGGACACCCAGCCTGAACACCGGGGAGCTGTTTTTT

D gene: TRBD1
clone size: NA
J gene: TRBJ1-4
V gene: TRBV5-1
CDR3 protein: CASSPQGFPNEKLFF
CDR3 DNA: TGCGCCAGCAGCCCACAGGGGTTCCCTAATGAAAAACTGTTTTTT

D gene: NA
clone size: NA
J gene: TRBJ2-1
V gene: TRBV16
CDR3 protein: CASSQVSGDNEQFF
CDR3 DNA: TGTGCCAGCAGCCAAGTCTCGGGGGACAATGAGCAGTTCTTC

D gene: NA
clone size: NA
J gene: TRBJ2-5
V gene: TRBV5-1
CDR3 protein: CASKGSSGLETQYF
CDR3 DNA: TGCGCCAGCAAAGGGTCGAGTGGGCTAGAGACCCAGTACTTC

D gene: NA
clone size: NA
J gene: TRBJ1-1
V gene: TRBV29-1
CDR3 protein: CSVEIIRTEAFF
CDR3 DNA: TGCAGCGTTGAAATAATACGAACTGAAGCTTTCTTT

D gene: NA
clone size: NA
J gene: TRBJ1-1
V gene: TRBV11-2
CDR3 protein: CASSHNVGDTEAFF
CDR3 DNA: TGTGCCAGCAGCCATAACGTTGGGGACACTGAAGCTTTCTTT

D gene: NA
clone size: once
J gene: TRBJ1-2
V gene: TRBV5-1
CDR3 protein: CASSLTYPLNYGYTF
CDR3 DNA: TGCGCCAGCAGCTTGACTTATCCCCTTAACTATGGCTACACCTTC

D gene: NA
clone size: NA
J gene: TRBJ1-4
V gene: TRBV18
CDR3 protein: CASSSEPGPERLANEKLFF
CDR3 DNA: TGTGCCAGCTCATCGGAGCCGGGACCTGAGAGGCTGGCTAATGAAAAACTGTTTTTT

D gene: NA
clone size: NA
J gene: TRBJ1-6
V gene: TRBV27
CDR3 protein: CASCDTYGDSPLHF
CDR3 DNA: TGTGCCAGCTGTGACACCTATGGAGATTCACCCCTCCACTTT

D gene: NA
clone size: NA
J gene: TRBJ2-2
V gene: TRBV29-1
CDR3 protein: CSVGSSYFMNTGELFF
CDR3 DNA: TGCAGCGTTGGTTCCAGCTATTTTATGAACACCGGGGAGCTGTTTTTT

D gene: TRBD1
clone size: NA
J gene: TRBJ1-4
V gene: TRBV11-2
CDR3 protein: CASSLARGGNNEKLFF
CDR3 DNA: TGTGCCAGCAGCTTAGCCAGGGGGGGAAATAATGAAAAACTGTTTTTT

D gene: NA
clone size: NA
J gene: TRBJ2-4
V gene: TRBV18
CDR3 protein: CASSPSGSQNIQYF
CDR3 DNA: TGTGCCAGCTCACCATCAGGGTCCCAAAACATTCAGTACTTC

D gene: TRBD1
clone size: NA
J gene: TRBJ1-4
V gene: TRBV5-1
CDR3 protein: CASSMITGQGAKKLFF
CDR3 DNA: TGCGCCAGCAGTATGATAACGGGACAGGGGGCGAAAAAACTGTTTTTT

D gene: NA
clone size: NA
J gene: TRBJ1-4
V gene: TRBV30
CDR3 protein: CAHAGGDEKLFF
CDR3 DNA: TGTGCCCACGCCGGGGGGGATGAAAAACTGTTTTTT

D gene: TRBD1
clone size: NA
J gene: TRBJ1-2
V gene: TRBV27
CDR3 protein: CASSPLDRQWGYTF
CDR3 DNA: TGTGCCAGCAGTCCACTGGACAGGCAATGGGGCTACACCTTC

D gene: NA
clone size: NA
J gene: TRBJ2-5
V gene: TRBV6-5
CDR3 protein: CASSLSRQETQYF
CDR3 DNA: TGTGCCAGCAGTTTATCGAGGCAAGAGACCCAGTACTTC

D gene: TRBD2
clone size: NA
J gene: TRBJ2-5
V gene: TRBV15
CDR3 protein: CATSSSLGGETQYF
CDR3 DNA: TGTGCCACCAGCAGCTCCTTGGGGGGGGAGACCCAGTACTTC

D gene: NA
clone size: NA
J gene: TRBJ1-2
V gene: TRBV5-6
CDR3 protein: CASSLEGVYGYTF
CDR3 DNA: TGTGCCAGCAGCTTGGAGGGGGTCTATGGCTACACCTTC

D gene: TRBD1
clone size: NA
J gene: TRBJ1-1
V gene: TRBV19
CDR3 protein: CASSIRLGQGADTEAFF
CDR3 DNA: TGTGCCAGTAGTATTAGGCTCGGTCAGGGGGCGGACACTGAAGCTTTCTTT

D gene: NA
clone size: NA
J gene: TRBJ2-2
V gene: TRBV24-1
CDR3 protein: CATSDALGAGELFF
CDR3 DNA: TGTGCCACCAGTGATGCTTTGGGGGCCGGGGAGCTGTTTTTT

D gene: NA
clone size: once
J gene: TRBJ2-3
V gene: TRBV4-2
CDR3 protein: CASSHSSSIATTDTQYF
CDR3 DNA: TGTGCCAGCAGCCATTCGAGTAGCATAGCCACCACAGATACGCAGTATTTT

D gene: TRBD1
clone size: NA
J gene: TRBJ2-3
V gene: TRBV3-1/TRBV3-2
CDR3 protein: CASSLGTVQDTQYF
CDR3 DNA: TGTGCCAGCAGCCTTGGGACAGTACAGGATACGCAGTATTTT

D gene: TRBD1
clone size: NA
J gene: TRBJ1-3
V gene: TRBV11-2
CDR3 protein: CASSPDRGSGNTIYF
CDR3 DNA: TGTGCCAGCAGCCCGGACAGGGGCTCTGGAAACACCATATATTTT

D gene: NA
clone size: once
J gene: TRBJ2-1
V gene: TRBV4-2
CDR3 protein: CASSRVRGGNSYNEQFF
CDR3 DNA: TGTGCCAGCAGTCGAGTAAGGGGCGGAAACTCCTACAATGAGCAGTTCTTC

D gene: NA
clone size: NA
J gene: TRBJ2-5
V gene: TRBV6-6
CDR3 protein: CASSYGDARLGETQYF
CDR3 DNA: TGTGCCAGCAGTTACGGGGACGCCCGGCTGGGGGAGACCCAGTACTTC

D gene: NA
clone size: NA
J gene: TRBJ1-2
V gene: TRBV5-6
CDR3 protein: CASSLKGPGYTF
CDR3 DNA: TGTGCCAGCAGCTTGAAAGGGCCTGGCTACACCTTC

D gene: NA
clone size: NA
J gene: TRBJ2-1
V gene: TRBV28
CDR3 protein: CASSFHPENNEQFF
CDR3 DNA: TGTGCCAGCAGTTTCCATCCCGAGAACAATGAGCAGTTCTTC

D gene: NA
clone size: NA
J gene: TRBJ1-1
V gene: TRBV28
CDR3 protein: CASRPFNPLNTEAFF
CDR3 DNA: TGTGCCAGCAGACCATTCAACCCCCTGAACACTGAAGCTTTCTTT

D gene: NA
clone size: once
J gene: TRBJ2-5
V gene: TRBV15
CDR3 protein: CATRPTAPRETQYF
CDR3 DNA: TGTGCCACCAGACCCACGGCACCGAGGGAGACCCAGTACTTC

D gene: TRBD1
clone size: NA
J gene: TRBJ2-7
V gene: TRBV30
CDR3 protein: CAWDRGSSYEQYF
CDR3 DNA: TGTGCCTGGGACAGGGGCAGCTCCTACGAGCAGTACTTC

D gene: TRBD2
clone size: once
J gene: TRBJ2-3
V gene: TRBV7-7
CDR3 protein: CASSPSLAGGLHTQYF
CDR3 DNA: TGTGCCAGCAGCCCCTCACTAGCGGGAGGTCTACATACGCAGTATTTT

D gene: NA
clone size: NA
J gene: TRBJ2-4
V gene: TRBV28
CDR3 protein: CASSFRGLAKNIQYF
CDR3 DNA: TGTGCCAGCAGTTTCAGGGGTCTAGCCAAAAACATTCAGTACTTC

D gene: TRBD2
clone size: once
J gene: TRBJ2-1
V gene: TRBV9
CDR3 protein: CASSVGPSGGNYNEQFF
CDR3 DNA: TGTGCCAGCAGCGTAGGCCCTAGCGGGGGTAATTACAATGAGCAGTTCTTC

D gene: NA
clone size: NA
J gene: TRBJ1-6
V gene: TRBV6-5
CDR3 protein: CASSSGRSNSPLHF
CDR3 DNA: TGTGCCAGCAGCTCCGGCAGGTCTAATTCACCCCTCCACTTT

D gene: NA
clone size: NA
J gene: TRBJ2-7
V gene: TRBV3-1/TRBV3-2
CDR3 protein: CASSQDMGPPGREQYF
CDR3 DNA: TGTGCCAGCAGCCAAGATATGGGACCACCAGGTCGCGAGCAGTACTTC

D gene: NA
clone size: few
J gene: TRBJ2-5
V gene: TRBV2
CDR3 protein: CASRGTFQETQYF
CDR3 DNA: TGTGCCAGCAGGGGGACATTCCAAGAGACCCAGTACTTC

D gene: NA
clone size: NA
J gene: TRBJ2-7
V gene: TRBV5-1
CDR3 protein: CASSLGDVYEQYF
CDR3 DNA: TGCGCCAGCAGCTTGGGTGACGTCTACGAGCAGTACTTC

D gene: TRBD1
clone size: once
J gene: TRBJ2-1
V gene: TRBV18
CDR3 protein: CASSPSTGDEQFF
CDR3 DNA: TGTGCCAGCTCACCATCTACAGGGGATGAGCAGTTCTTC